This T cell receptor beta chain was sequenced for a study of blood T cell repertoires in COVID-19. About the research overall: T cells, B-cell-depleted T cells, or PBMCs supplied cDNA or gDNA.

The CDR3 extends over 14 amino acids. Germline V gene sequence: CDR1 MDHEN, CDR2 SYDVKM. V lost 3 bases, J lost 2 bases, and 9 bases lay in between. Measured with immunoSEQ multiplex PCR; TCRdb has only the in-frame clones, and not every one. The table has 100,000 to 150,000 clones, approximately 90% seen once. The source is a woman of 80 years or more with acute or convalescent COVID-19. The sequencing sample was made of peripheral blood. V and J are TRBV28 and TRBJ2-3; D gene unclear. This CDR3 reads CASSLGDATDTQYF. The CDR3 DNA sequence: TGTGCCAGCAGTTTGGGCGATGCCACAGATACGCAGTATTTT.